Reported below is one T cell receptor (beta chain). The germline gives CDR1 MGHRA, CDR2 YSYEKL. V lost 0 bases to trimming and J lost 0 bases, with 5 bases between them. The CDR3 is made up of 14 amino acids. Using a J-beta primer mix together with a sample-barcoded 5' primer, a second PCR was run for roughly 7 to 11 cycles. Unique molecular identifiers of 12 random nucleotides labeled each cDNA. Each CDR3 protein is one row after TCRdb ran MiXCR on the 5' RACE reads. The repertoire consists of 450,000 to 600,000 distinct CDR3 sequences, with roughly a quarter occurring once and the leading ten covering 3% to 4%. These data belong to a study of blood T cells in healthy people across ages. Total RNA amounts of at least 6 micrograms were extracted per sample. The sample was also reused in another study, on T cells of mothers and their children. That work adds: A few healthy Caucasian mothers and their six children were the donors. Researchers found no T cell clones that were persistent and microchimeric.

The V and J genes are TRBV4-1 and TRBJ1-2; D call uncertain. The sample was blood. The receptor was derived from a boy aged 2-9 years in good health. The CDR3 here is CASSQDLTNYGYTF. CDR3 coding DNA: TGCGCCAGCAGCCAAGATTTGACTAACTATGGCTACACCTTC.